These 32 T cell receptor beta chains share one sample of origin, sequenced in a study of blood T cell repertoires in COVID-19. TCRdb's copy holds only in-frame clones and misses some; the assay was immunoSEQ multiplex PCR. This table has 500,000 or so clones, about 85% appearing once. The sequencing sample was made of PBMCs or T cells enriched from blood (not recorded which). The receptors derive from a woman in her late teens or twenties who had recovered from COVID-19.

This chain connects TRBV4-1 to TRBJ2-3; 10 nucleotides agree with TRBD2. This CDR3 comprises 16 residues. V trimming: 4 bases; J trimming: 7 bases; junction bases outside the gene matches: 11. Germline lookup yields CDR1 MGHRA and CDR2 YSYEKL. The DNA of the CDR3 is TGCGCCAGCAGCCTCCCCCGAGCGGGGGGGCCGAATACGCAGTATTTT. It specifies CASSLPRAGGPNTQYF.

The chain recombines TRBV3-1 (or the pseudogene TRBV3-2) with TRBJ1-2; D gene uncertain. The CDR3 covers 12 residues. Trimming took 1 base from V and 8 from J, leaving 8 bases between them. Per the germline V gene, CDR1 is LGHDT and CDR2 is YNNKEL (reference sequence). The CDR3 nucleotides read TGTGCCAGCAGCCAAGGTCTATCGGGCTACACCTTC. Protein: CASSQGLSGYTF.

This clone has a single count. This CDR3 reads CASSRTRDYNEQFF. CDR3 coding DNA: TGTGCCAGCAGTAGGACGAGGGACTACAATGAGCAGTTCTTC. The V call is TRBV2, the J call TRBJ2-1; tentative D call: TRBD2 (5 bases). The CDR3 extends over 14 amino acids. Trimming shortened V by 5 bases and J by 3 bases, and 11 bases separated the two germline ends. Germline V CDR1 and CDR2: SNHLY, FYNNEI.

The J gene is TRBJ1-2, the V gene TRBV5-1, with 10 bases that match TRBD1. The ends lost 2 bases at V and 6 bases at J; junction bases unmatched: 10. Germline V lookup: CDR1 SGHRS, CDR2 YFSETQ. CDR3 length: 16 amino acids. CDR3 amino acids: CASSFIPGTGVDGYTF. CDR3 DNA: TGCGCCAGCAGCTTCATACCCGGGACAGGGGTCGATGGCTACACCTTC. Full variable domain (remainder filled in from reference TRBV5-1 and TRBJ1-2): KAGVTQTPRYLIKTRGQQVTLSCSPISGHRSVSWYQQTPGQGLQFLFEYFSETQRNKGNFPGRFSGRQFSNSRSEMNVSTLELGDSALYLCASSFIPGTGVDGYTFGSGTRLTVV.

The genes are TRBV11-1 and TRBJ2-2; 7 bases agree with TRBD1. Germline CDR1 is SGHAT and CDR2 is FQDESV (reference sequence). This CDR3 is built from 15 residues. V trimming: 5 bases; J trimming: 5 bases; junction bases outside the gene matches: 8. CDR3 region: CASSPDRDRTGELFF. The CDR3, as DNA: TGTGCCAGCAGCCCCGACAGGGATCGGACCGGGGAGCTGTTTTTT.

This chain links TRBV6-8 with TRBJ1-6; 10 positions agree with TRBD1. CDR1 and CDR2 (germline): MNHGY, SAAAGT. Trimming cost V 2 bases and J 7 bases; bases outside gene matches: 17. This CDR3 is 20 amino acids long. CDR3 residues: CASSYPFVRDRGVGNSPLHF. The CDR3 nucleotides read TGTGCCAGCAGTTACCCCTTCGTCCGGGACAGGGGCGTTGGGAATTCACCCCTCCACTTT.

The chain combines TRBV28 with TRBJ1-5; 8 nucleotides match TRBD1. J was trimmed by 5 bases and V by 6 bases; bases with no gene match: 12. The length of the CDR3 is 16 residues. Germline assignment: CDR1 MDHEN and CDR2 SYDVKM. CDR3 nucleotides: TGTGCCAGCAGCGGACAGGGTCGCTCTTCCTATCAGCCCCAGCATTTT. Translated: CASSGQGRSSYQPQHF.

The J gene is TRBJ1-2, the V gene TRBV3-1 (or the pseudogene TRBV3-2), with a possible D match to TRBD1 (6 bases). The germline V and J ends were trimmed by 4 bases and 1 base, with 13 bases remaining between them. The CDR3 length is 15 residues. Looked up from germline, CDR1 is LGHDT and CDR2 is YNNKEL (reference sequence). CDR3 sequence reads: CASSPLGGHNYGYTF. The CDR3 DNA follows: TGTGCCAGCAGCCCCCTCGGGGGGCATAACTATGGCTACACCTTC.

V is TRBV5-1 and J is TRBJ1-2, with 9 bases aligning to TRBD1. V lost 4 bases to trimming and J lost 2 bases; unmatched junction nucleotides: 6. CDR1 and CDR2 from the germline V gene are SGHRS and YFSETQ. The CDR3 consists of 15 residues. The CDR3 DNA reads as TGCGCCAGCAGCCTCTCCGGGACAGGGAACTATGGCTACACCTTC. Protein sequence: CASSLSGTGNYGYTF.

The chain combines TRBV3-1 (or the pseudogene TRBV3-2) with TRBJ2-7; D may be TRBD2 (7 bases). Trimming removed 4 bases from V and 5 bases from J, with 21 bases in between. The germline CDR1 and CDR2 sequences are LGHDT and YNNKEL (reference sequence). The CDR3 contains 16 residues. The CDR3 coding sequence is TGTGCCAGCAGCCCTATGGGAGGGGGGGCAACAAACGAGCAGTACTTC. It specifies CASSPMGGGATNEQYF.

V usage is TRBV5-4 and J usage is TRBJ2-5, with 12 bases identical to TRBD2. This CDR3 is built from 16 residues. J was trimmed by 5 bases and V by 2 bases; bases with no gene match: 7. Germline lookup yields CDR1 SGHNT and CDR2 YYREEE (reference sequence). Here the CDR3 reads CASSFSSGGAWETQYF. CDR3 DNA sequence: TGTGCCAGCAGCTTCTCTAGCGGGGGGGCGTGGGAGACCCAGTACTTC.

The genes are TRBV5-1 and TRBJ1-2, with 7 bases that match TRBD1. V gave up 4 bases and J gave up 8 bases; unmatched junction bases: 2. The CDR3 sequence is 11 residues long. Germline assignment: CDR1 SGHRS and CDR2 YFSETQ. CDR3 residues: CASSTGVGYTF. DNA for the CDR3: TGCGCCAGCAGCACAGGGGTAGGCTACACCTTC. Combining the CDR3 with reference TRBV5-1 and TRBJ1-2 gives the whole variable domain KAGVTQTPRYLIKTRGQQVTLSCSPISGHRSVSWYQQTPGQGLQFLFEYFSETQRNKGNFPGRFSGRQFSNSRSEMNVSTLELGDSALYLCASSTGVGYTFGSGTRLTVV.

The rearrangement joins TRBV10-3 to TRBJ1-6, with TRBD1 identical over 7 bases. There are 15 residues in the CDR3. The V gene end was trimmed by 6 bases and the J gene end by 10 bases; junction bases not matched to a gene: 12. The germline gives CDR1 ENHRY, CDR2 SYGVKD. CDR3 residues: CAISLGQDIQSPLHF. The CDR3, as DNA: TGTGCCATCAGCTTAGGACAGGATATTCAATCACCCCTCCACTTT.

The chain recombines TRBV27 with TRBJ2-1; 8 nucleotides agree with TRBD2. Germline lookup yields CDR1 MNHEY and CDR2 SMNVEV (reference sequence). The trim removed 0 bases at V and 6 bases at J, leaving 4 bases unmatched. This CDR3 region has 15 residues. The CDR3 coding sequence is TGTGCCAGCAGTTTATCCGCCGGGACTAGCAATGAGCAGTTCTTC. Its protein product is CASSLSAGTSNEQFF.

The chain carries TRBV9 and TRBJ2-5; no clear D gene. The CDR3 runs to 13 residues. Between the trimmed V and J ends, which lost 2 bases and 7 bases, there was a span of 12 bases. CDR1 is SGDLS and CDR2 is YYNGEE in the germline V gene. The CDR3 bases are TGTGCCAGCAGCGTTAGTCCCTCGGGGACCCAGTACTTC. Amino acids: CASSVSPSGTQYF.

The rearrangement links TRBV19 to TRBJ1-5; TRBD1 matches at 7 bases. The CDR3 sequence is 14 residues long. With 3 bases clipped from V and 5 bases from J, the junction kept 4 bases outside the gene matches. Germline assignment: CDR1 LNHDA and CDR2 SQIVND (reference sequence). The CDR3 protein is CASSILTGDQPQHF. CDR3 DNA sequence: TGTGCCAGTAGTATTCTAACAGGGGATCAGCCCCAGCATTTT.

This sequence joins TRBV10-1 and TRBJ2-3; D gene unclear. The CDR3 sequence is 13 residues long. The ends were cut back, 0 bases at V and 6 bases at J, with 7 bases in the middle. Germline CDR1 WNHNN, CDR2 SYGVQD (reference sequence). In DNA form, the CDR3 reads TGCGCCAGCAGTGAGTCAGTGGGCGATACGCAGTATTTT. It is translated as CASSESVGDTQYF.

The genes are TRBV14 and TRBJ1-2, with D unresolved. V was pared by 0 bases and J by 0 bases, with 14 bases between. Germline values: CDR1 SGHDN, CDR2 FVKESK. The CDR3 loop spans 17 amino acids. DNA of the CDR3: TGTGCCAGCAGCCAAGACCTCGCGGGATCCACTAACTATGGCTACACCTTC. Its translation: CASSQDLAGSTNYGYTF.

CDR3 DNA: TGTGCCAGCAGCTCGACTAGCGGGGGGGCTTTATACAATGAGCAGTTCTTC. It codes for CASSSTSGGALYNEQFF. The chain links TRBV5-6 to TRBJ2-1; 14 bases line up with TRBD2. Losses at the gene ends were 3 bases for V and 4 bases for J; bases not matched to a gene: 6. Germline assignment: CDR1 SGHDT and CDR2 YYEEEE. The CDR3 is 17 residues long.

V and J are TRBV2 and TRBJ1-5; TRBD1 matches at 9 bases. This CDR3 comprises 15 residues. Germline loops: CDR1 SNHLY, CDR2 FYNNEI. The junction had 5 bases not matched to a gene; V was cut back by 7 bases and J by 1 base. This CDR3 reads CASILDRGSNQPQHF. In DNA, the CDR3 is TGTGCCAGCATACTAGACAGGGGGAGCAATCAGCCCCAGCATTTT. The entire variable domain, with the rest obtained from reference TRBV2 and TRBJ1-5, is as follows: EPEVTQTPSHQVTQMGQEVILRCVPISNHLYFYWYRQILGQKVEFLVSFYNNEISEKSEIFDDQFSVERPDGSNFTLKIRSTKLEDSAMYFCASILDRGSNQPQHFGDGTRLSIL.

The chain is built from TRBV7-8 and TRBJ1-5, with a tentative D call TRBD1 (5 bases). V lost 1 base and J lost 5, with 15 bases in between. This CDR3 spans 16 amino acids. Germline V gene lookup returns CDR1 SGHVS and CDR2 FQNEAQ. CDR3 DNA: TGTGCCAGCAGCTTAGTTGCAGGGTCAGCCGATCAGCCCCAGCATTTT. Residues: CASSLVAGSADQPQHF. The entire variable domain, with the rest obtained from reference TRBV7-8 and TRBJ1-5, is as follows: GAGVSQSPRYKVAKRGQDVALRCDPISGHVSLFWYQQALGQGPEFLTYFQNEAQLDKSGLPSDRFFAERPEGSVSTLKIQRTQQEDSAVYLCASSLVAGSADQPQHFGDGTRLSIL.

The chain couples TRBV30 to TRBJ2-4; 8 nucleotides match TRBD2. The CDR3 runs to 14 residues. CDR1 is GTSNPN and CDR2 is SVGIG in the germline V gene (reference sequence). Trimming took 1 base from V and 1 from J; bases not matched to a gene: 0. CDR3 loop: CAWSAGGAKNIQYF. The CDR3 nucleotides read TGTGCCTGGAGTGCGGGGGGGGCCAAAAACATTCAGTACTTC.

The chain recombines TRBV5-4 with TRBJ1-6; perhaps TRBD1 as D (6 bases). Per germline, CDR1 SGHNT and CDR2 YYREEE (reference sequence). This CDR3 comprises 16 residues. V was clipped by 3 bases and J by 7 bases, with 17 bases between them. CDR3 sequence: CASSSWTEASNSPLHF. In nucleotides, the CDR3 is TGTGCCAGCAGCTCGTGGACAGAAGCATCGAATTCACCCCTCCACTTT.

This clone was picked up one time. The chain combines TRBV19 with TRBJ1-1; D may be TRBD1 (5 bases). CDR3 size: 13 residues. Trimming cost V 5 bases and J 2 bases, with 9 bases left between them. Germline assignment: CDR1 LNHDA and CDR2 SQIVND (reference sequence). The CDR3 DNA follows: TGTGCCAGTAGTCCCTGGACAAACACTGAAGCTTTCTTT. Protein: CASSPWTNTEAFF.

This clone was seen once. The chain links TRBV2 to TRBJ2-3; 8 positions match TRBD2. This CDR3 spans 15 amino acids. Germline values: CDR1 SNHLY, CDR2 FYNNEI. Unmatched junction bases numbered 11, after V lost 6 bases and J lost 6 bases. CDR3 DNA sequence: TGTGCCAGCAGCCCTAGCGGGCTTGGCTCGGATACGCAGTATTTT. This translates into CASSPSGLGSDTQYF.

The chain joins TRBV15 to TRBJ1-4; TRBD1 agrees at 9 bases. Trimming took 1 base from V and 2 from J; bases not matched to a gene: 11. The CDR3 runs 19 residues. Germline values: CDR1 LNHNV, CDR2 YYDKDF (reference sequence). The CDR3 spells CATSRVGTGGAKTNEKLFF. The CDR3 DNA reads TGTGCCACCAGCAGAGTTGGCACAGGGGGCGCGAAGACTAATGAAAAACTGTTTTTT.

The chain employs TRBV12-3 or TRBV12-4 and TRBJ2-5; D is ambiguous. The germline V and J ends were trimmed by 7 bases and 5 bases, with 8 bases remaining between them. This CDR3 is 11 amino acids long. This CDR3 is CASTSQETQYF. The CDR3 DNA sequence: TGTGCCAGCACATCACAGGAGACCCAGTACTTC.

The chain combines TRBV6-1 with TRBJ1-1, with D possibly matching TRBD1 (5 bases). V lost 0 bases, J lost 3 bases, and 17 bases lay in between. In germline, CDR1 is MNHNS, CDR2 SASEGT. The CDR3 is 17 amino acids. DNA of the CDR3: TGTGCCAGCAGTGAAGCGCAGGTCAGGGCCCGGGACACTGAAGCTTTCTTT. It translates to CASSEAQVRARDTEAFF.

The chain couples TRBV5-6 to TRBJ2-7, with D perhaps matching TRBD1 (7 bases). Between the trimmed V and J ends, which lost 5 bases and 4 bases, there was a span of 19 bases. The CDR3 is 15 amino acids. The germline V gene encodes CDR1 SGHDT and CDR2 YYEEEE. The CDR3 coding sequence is TGTGCCAGCAGTCCGGAGGGGACAGACCCTTACGAGCAGTACTTC. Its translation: CASSPEGTDPYEQYF.

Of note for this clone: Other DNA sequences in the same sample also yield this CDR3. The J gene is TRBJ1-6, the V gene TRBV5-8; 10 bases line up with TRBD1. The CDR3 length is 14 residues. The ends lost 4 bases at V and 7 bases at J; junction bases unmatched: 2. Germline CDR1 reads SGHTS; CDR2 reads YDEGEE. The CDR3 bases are TGTGCCAGCAGCCTGGGACAGGGGAATTCACCCCTCCACTTT. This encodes CASSLGQGNSPLHF.

The CDR3 DNA reads as TGTGCCACCAGCAGATGGGGCGGTTGGGGGGACAGCAATCAGCCCCAGCATTTT. Amino acid sequence: CATSRWGGWGDSNQPQHF. This rearrangement joins TRBV15 to TRBJ1-5; tentatively, D is TRBD1 (5 bases). The CDR3 has 18 amino acids. V shed 2 bases and J shed 1 base, with 18 bases lying between them. Germline lookup yields CDR1 LNHNV and CDR2 YYDKDF (reference sequence).

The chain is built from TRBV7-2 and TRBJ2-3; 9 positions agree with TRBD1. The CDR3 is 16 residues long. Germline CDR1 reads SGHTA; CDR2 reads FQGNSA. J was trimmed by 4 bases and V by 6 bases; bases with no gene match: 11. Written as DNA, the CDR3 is TGTGCCAGCAGAAAAAGGTCGGGACAGGGCGCAGATACGCAGTATTTT. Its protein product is CASRKRSGQGADTQYF.